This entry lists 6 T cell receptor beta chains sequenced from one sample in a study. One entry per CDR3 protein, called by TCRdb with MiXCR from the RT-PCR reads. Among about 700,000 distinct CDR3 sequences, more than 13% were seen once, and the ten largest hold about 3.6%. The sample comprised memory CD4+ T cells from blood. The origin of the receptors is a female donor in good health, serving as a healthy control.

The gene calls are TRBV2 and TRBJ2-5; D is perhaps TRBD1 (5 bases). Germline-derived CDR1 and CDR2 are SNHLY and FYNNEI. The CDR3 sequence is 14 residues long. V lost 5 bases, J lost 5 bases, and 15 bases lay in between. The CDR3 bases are TGTGCCAGCAGTCTACAGGCCGCCGTGGAGACCCAGTACTTC. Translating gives CASSLQAAVETQYF.

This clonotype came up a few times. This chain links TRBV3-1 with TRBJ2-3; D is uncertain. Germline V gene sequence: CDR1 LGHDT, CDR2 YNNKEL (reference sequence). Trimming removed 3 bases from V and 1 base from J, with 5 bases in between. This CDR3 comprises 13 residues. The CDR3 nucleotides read TGTGCCAGCAGCCAGACTCGCACAGATACGCAGTATTTT. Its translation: CASSQTRTDTQYF.

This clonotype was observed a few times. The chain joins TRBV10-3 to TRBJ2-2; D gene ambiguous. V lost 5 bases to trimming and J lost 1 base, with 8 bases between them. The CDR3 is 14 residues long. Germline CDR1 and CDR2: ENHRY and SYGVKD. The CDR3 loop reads CAISIAGNTGELFF. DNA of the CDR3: TGTGCCATCAGTATCGCAGGGAACACCGGGGAGCTGTTTTTT.

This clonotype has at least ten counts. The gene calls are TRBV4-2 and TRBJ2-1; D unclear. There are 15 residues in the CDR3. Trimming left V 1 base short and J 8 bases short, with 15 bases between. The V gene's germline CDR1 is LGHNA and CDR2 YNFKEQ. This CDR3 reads CASSQGLVGPDEQFF. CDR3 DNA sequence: TGTGCCAGCAGCCAAGGCTTAGTGGGTCCCGATGAGCAGTTCTTC.

CDR3 sequence: CASSLEQGEGEQYF. The CDR3, as DNA: TGTGCCAGCAGCTTAGAACAGGGAGAGGGCGAGCAGTACTTC. The chain joins TRBV7-2 to TRBJ2-7; D is perhaps TRBD1 (6 bases). Per the germline V gene, CDR1 is SGHTA and CDR2 is FQGNSA. Trimming removed 1 base from V and 6 bases from J, with 13 bases in between. This CDR3 region has 14 residues.

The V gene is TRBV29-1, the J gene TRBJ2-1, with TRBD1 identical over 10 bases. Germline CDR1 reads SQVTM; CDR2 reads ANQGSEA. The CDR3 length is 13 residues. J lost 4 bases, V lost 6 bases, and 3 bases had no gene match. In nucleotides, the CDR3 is TGCAGCGTACGGGGACAGGGGTACAATGAGCAGTTCTTC. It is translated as CSVRGQGYNEQFF.